This T cell receptor beta chain was recorded in a study of OX40 agonist ivuxolimab in advanced cancers. Study context: Cohort: more than 75% men, mean age 60, aged about 23 to 79. Partial responses occurred in three patients (one hepatocellular carcinoma, two cutaneous melanoma).

Findings and limits, study-wide: Clonal expansion by week 6 occurred in CD4+ and CD8+ blood T cells (at 0.1 to 3.0 mg/kg).

Comments on this clone: Its antigen is not known.

The germline V gene encodes CDR1 KGHSH and CDR2 LQKENI. Trimming pared 1 base from V and 11 bases from J, leaving 18 bases between. This CDR3 contains 15 residues. Some clones are missing from TCRdb's copy, which holds only in-frame ones; the method was immunoSEQ multiplex PCR. The sample includes 77,000 or so clones, 75% to 90% of them seen just once. Sequenced here: CD4+ or CD8+ T cells sorted from blood, sampled in a trial of the OX40 agonist ivuxolimab. J is TRBJ2-1 and V is TRBV18; a weak D match, TRBD1 (5 bases). The sequence came from an adult with an advanced solid tumor such as melanoma, head and neck, liver or kidney cancer. CDR3 DNA: TGTGCCAGCTCACCACTCCCCCACCTAGGGGCTAAGCAGTTCTTC. Amino acids: CASSPLPHLGAKQFF.